This TCR beta chain was recorded in a study of blood T cell repertoires in COVID-19. Using immunoSEQ multiplex PCR, the repertoire was profiled, and TCRdb retains in-frame clones only, with some absent. The sample lists hundreds of thousands of clones; around 92% were seen once. The sequence was obtained from a woman between 25 and 40 years old who had recovered from COVID-19. The specimen sequenced was PBMCs or T cells enriched from blood (not recorded which).

The CDR3 is CASSSTGTGSQNTEAFF. CDR3 sequence (DNA): TGCGCCAGCAGCAGCACCGGGACAGGGTCCCAGAACACTGAAGCTTTCTTT. This chain connects TRBV5-1 to TRBJ1-1, with 9 bases matching TRBD1. CDR1 and CDR2 (germline): SGHRS, YFSETQ. The trim removed 4 bases at V and 1 base at J, leaving 11 bases unmatched. CDR3 length: 17 residues.